This T cell receptor (beta chain) was identified in a study of CD8 T cells in Susac syndrome. Reverse transcription of 0.5 to 1 ug RNA used random hexamers. The amplification used immunoSEQ multiplex PCR on TCR beta CDR3; it spanned 54 Vbeta and 13 Jbeta. One entry per CDR3 protein results from TCRdb running MiXCR on the immunoSEQ multiplex PCR reads. The table has tens of thousands of distinct CDR3 sequences, 85% to 95% seen once. CD8+ and CD4+ T cells from blood underwent TCR beta sequencing. The clonotype was recovered from a human donor in good health. What was sequenced was CD8+ T cells from PBMCs.

The CDR3 DNA is TGCAGTGCTAGAGGAACACAGGACTACGAGCAGTACTTC. Its translation is CSARGTQDYEQYF. The rearrangement joins TRBV20-1 to TRBJ2-7; a possible D gene is TRBD1 (5 bases). V lost 1 base, J lost 3 bases, and 10 bases lay in between. The CDR3 is 13 residues long. The germline gives CDR1 DFQATT, CDR2 SNEGSKA (reference sequence).